Each of the 22 T cell receptor beta chains below was sequenced from the same sample in a study of T cell responses to AZD1222 COVID-19 vaccine. Here immunoSEQ multiplex PCR was the method, and the copy in TCRdb shows in-frame clones only, minus some. The data hold approximately 110,000 clones, with around 83% observed a single time. The source material was peripheral blood, sampled 28 days after the second AZD1222 dose. These receptors were taken from an adult who received the AZD1222 COVID-19 vaccine.

The chain joins TRBV19 to TRBJ2-5, with 7 positions matching TRBD1. Germline V gene data show CDR1 as LNHDA and CDR2 as SQIVND (reference sequence). CDR3 size: 14 residues. Trimming cost V 2 bases and J 4 bases; bases outside gene matches: 4. The CDR3 region has the DNA TGTGCCAGTAGTATAACACAGGGGAGAGAGACCCAGTACTTC. Translating gives CASSITQGRETQYF.

The V gene is TRBV5-8, the J gene TRBJ1-5; 8 bases are a match to TRBD1. The germline gives CDR1 SGHTS, CDR2 YDEGEE. V trimming: 4 bases; J trimming: 3 bases; junction bases outside the gene matches: 6. The length of the CDR3 is 15 residues. The CDR3 bases are TGTGCCAGCAGCATCGGGACAGGAGACAATCAGCCCCAGCATTTT. Protein product: CASSIGTGDNQPQHF.

The chain recombines TRBV6-2 or TRBV6-3 with TRBJ2-2; D not resolved. The CDR3 loop spans 16 amino acids. The V end was cut by 2 bases, the J end by 0 bases, with 10 bases between. The germline V gene encodes CDR1 MNHEY and CDR2 SVGEGT. CDR3 coding DNA: TGTGCCAGCAGTTACCTAGACTGGACGAACACCGGGGAGCTGTTTTTT. Translation gives CASSYLDWTNTGELFF.

This sequence joins TRBV7-3 and TRBJ2-1; TRBD2 matches at 7 bases. In germline, CDR1 is SGHTA, CDR2 FQGTGA. V lost 5 bases to trimming and J lost 4 bases; unmatched junction nucleotides: 17. The CDR3 contains 18 residues. Written as DNA, the CDR3 is TGTGCCAGCAGCCCCCACGGCCCCCTAGCGGCTACGTACAATGAGCAGTTCTTC. This sequence encodes CASSPHGPLAATYNEQFF.

The V and J genes are TRBV7-2 and TRBJ2-1, with TRBD2 matching 10 bases. The CDR3 covers 15 residues. CDR1 SGHTA and CDR2 FQGNSA come from the germline V gene. V lost 7 bases to trimming and J lost 5 bases; unmatched junction nucleotides: 8. CDR3 in DNA: TGTGCCAGCAAATCGCCTAGCGGGGGCAACAATGAGCAGTTCTTC. Its protein is CASKSPSGGNNEQFF.

This clone was observed a single time. This chain uses TRBV18 with TRBJ1-1; maybe TRBD1 (5 bases). Between the trimmed V and J ends, which lost 3 bases and 6 bases, there was a span of 17 bases. Germline V gene sequence: CDR1 KGHSH, CDR2 LQKENI. This CDR3 spans 15 amino acids. The CDR3 DNA sequence: TGTGCCAGCTCACCGGCGGGACCCTCCCGGGCTGAAGCTTTCTTT. Its translation: CASSPAGPSRAEAFF.

The chain uses TRBV7-3 and TRBJ1-1, with D perhaps TRBD1 (6 bases). With 7 bases removed from V and 0 bases from J, the gap between germline ends came to 15 bases. The CDR3 extends over 15 amino acids. Germline lookup yields CDR1 SGHTA and CDR2 FQGTGA. For the CDR3, the DNA is TGTGCCAGCAACCTGGAGGGGGATATGAACACTGAAGCTTTCTTT. It is translated as CASNLEGDMNTEAFF.

The V gene is TRBV6-5, the J gene TRBJ1-1; D is undetermined. The CDR3 covers 15 residues. In germline, CDR1 is MNHEY, CDR2 SVGAGI. Trimming removed 0 bases at V and 1 base at J, with 9 bases between. Written as DNA, the CDR3 is TGTGCCAGCAGTTACTCGTCCGGGCCGAACACTGAAGCTTTCTTT. Residues: CASSYSSGPNTEAFF.

The V call is TRBV5-6, the J call TRBJ1-5; possibly TRBD1 for D (5 bases). The V end was cut by 0 bases, the J end by 0 bases, with 19 bases between. CDR1 is SGHDT and CDR2 is YYEEEE in the germline V gene. There are 19 residues in the CDR3. The CDR3 nucleotides are TGTGCCAGCAGCTTGGCGAGGGGAGGTTGGACCTCTAGCAATCAGCCCCAGCATTTT. Translating gives CASSLARGGWTSSNQPQHF.

J is TRBJ1-6 and V is TRBV12-3 or TRBV12-4, with D possibly being TRBD1 (5 bases). V was cut by 6 bases and J by 8 bases, with 11 bases left in between. The CDR3 is 13 amino acids. The CDR3 sequence is CASRDMAHSPLHF. CDR3 DNA: TGTGCCAGCAGGGACATGGCGCATTCACCCCTCCACTTT.

This clone was counted once. The chain has TRBV7-3 and TRBJ1-2; TRBD1 agrees at 7 bases. The V gene end was trimmed by 2 bases and the J gene end by 8 bases; junction bases not matched to a gene: 11. Germline V gene lookup returns CDR1 SGHTA and CDR2 FQGTGA. The CDR3 runs 15 residues. CDR3 nucleotides: TGTGCCAGCAGCTTAGGGACAGCGCAAGGAGAAGGCTACACCTTC. Protein sequence: CASSLGTAQGEGYTF.

This clone was detected only once. The chain is built from TRBV7-2 and TRBJ2-1; 8 nucleotides agree with TRBD2. Germline V gene lookup returns CDR1 SGHTA and CDR2 FQGNSA. This CDR3 has 14 residues. V trimming: 8 bases; J trimming: 5 bases; junction bases outside the gene matches: 8. Written as DNA, the CDR3 is TGTGCCAGCCACCGGGGGGGCCCTAACAATGAGCAGTTCTTC. It translates to CASHRGGPNNEQFF.

This clone has a handful of counts. The J gene is TRBJ1-2, the V gene TRBV6-5; 7 bases line up with TRBD1. This CDR3 has 15 residues. The V gene's germline CDR1 is MNHEY and CDR2 SVGAGI. V trimming: 4 bases; J trimming: 0 bases; junction bases outside the gene matches: 5. The CDR3 coding sequence is TGTGCCAGCAGTTCCGGACAGGCTACTAACTATGGCTACACCTTC. Translation gives CASSSGQATNYGYTF.

This clone was seen a single time. The chain joins TRBV28 to TRBJ1-4; possibly TRBD1 for D (5 bases). The CDR3 is 15 amino acids. The germline CDR1 and CDR2 sequences are MDHEN and SYDVKM. The V and J ends lost 6 bases and 8 bases respectively, with 19 bases between them. The chain's CDR3 is CASSSTGGVQEKLFF. CDR3 in DNA: TGTGCCAGCAGCTCTACAGGAGGAGTTCAGGAAAAACTGTTTTTT.

The J gene is TRBJ2-7, the V gene TRBV7-8; no clear D gene. The CDR3 contains 13 residues. Germline V gene data show CDR1 as SGHVS and CDR2 as FQNEAQ. V gave up 2 bases and J gave up 3 bases, with 8 bases separating them. CDR3 residues: CASSLFSRYEQYF. DNA of the CDR3: TGTGCCAGCAGCTTATTCTCGCGCTACGAGCAGTACTTC.

The chain recombines TRBV30 with TRBJ1-2, with D hard to call. In germline, CDR1 is GTSNPN, CDR2 SVGIG (reference sequence). V gave up 1 base and J gave up 5 bases, with 8 bases separating them. The CDR3 runs to 12 residues. CDR3 in DNA: TGTGCCTGGAGTGGAGGCCGGTATGGCTACACCTTC. Amino acids: CAWSGGRYGYTF.

DNA for the CDR3: TGTGCCAGCAGCCAAGGGCGGCGGTTTGGAGAGGCCAAAAACATTCAGTACTTC. This codes for CASSQGRRFGEAKNIQYF. The chain couples TRBV14 to TRBJ2-4; D gene uncertain. This CDR3 contains 18 residues. Trimming left V 1 base short and J 1 base short, with 17 bases between. CDR1 and CDR2 from the germline V gene are SGHDN and FVKESK. Complete variable domain (other parts from reference TRBV14 and TRBJ2-4): EAGVTQFPSHSVIEKGQTVTLRCDPISGHDNLYWYRRVMGKEIKFLLHFVKESKQDESGMPNNRFLAERTGGTYSTLKVQPAELEDSGVYFCASSQGRRFGEAKNIQYFGAGTRLSVL.

The chain employs TRBV5-5 and TRBJ1-1; 10 nucleotides line up with TRBD1. This CDR3 has 16 amino acids. V was clipped by 4 bases and J by 5 bases; unmatched bases: 11. Germline CDR1 and CDR2: SGHKS and YYEKEE (reference sequence). The CDR3 bases are TGTGCCAGCAGCATCCGACAGGGGGCGCTTGGGACTGAAGCTTTCTTT. Its protein product is CASSIRQGALGTEAFF.

The chain is built from TRBV29-1 and TRBJ2-1; D possibly corresponds to TRBD2 (6 bases). The CDR3 extends over 13 amino acids. Germline V CDR1 and CDR2: SQVTM, ANQGSEA. V was pared by 1 base and J by 12 bases, with 16 bases between. The CDR3 region has the DNA TGCAGCGTTGAAGCCACTGCGGGATCCACGCAGTTCTTC. This codes for CSVEATAGSTQFF.

The chain couples TRBV30 to TRBJ1-2; maybe TRBD1 (5 bases). Deletions cut 5 bases from V and 8 bases from J, with 18 bases between. Germline loops: CDR1 GTSNPN, CDR2 SVGIG (reference sequence). The CDR3 is made up of 13 amino acids. Here the CDR3 DNA reads TGTGCCTGGCAACAGGACGGCGGGCGCGGCTACACCTTC. Amino acids: CAWQQDGGRGYTF.

As regards this clone: The junction and the germline gene differ at one end; a read error may be behind it. The chain links TRBV18 to TRBJ1-4; D gene ambiguous. Germline V lookup: CDR1 KGHSH, CDR2 LQKENI. The CDR3 covers 12 residues. The CDR3 is CASSPGETGSVF. In DNA form, the CDR3 reads TGTGCCAGCTCACCCGGGGAGACTGGCTCCGTTTTT.

V and J are TRBV4-1 and TRBJ2-5, with TRBD2 matching over 15 bases. Per the germline V gene, CDR1 is MGHRA and CDR2 is YSYEKL. Unmatched junction bases numbered 0, after V lost 3 bases and J lost 1 base. The CDR3 runs to 16 residues. CDR3 loop: CASSQGLAGGQETQYF. The CDR3, as DNA: TGCGCCAGCAGCCAGGGACTAGCGGGGGGCCAAGAGACCCAGTACTTC.